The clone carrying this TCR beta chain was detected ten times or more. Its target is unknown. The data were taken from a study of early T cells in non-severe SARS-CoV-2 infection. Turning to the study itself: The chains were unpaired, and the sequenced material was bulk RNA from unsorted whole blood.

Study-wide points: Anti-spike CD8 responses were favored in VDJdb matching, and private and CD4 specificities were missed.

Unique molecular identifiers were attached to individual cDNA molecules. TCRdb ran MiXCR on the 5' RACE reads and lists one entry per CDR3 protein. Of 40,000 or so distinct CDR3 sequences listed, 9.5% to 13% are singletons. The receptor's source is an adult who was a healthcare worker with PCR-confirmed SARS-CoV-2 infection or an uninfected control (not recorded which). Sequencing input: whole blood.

As DNA, the CDR3 is TGCGCCAGCAGCTTGGCCCTGCGAGGGCCGTTCGAGCAGTACTTC. As protein: CASSLALRGPFEQYF. The chain is built from TRBV5-1 and TRBJ2-7; TRBD2 is a possible D gene (5 bases). The CDR3 is 15 residues long. Germline assignment: CDR1 SGHRS and CDR2 YFSETQ. The V gene lost 0 bases and the J gene lost 6 bases, with 16 bases spanning the gap.